This T cell receptor beta chain originates from a study of T cell changes during pregnancy in multiple sclerosis. Libraries were prepared by immunoSEQ multiplex PCR; TCRdb keeps only in-frame clonotypes and omits some of them. The repertoire holds 69,000 or so clones, approximately 92% seen once, with approximately 2.2% in the top ten. This CDR3 contains 15 residues. Trimming left V 4 bases short and J 7 bases short, with 17 bases between. Germline values: CDR1 MNHNY, CDR2 SVGAGI (reference sequence). Sequencing used peripheral blood, obtained before pregnancy. The source of this sequence is a female donor with multiple sclerosis, enrolled in a pregnancy study. This chain links TRBV6-6 with TRBJ1-5; D gene unclear. The CDR3 sequence: CASSLSRSGEQPQHF. The CDR3 nucleotides are TGTGCCAGCAGTTTAAGTAGGAGCGGGGAGCAGCCCCAGCATTTT.